This T cell receptor beta chain is drawn from a study of T-cell reconstitution after alpha-beta-depleted transplantation in children (dated by TCRdb to about 2016). Concerning the study at large: Using TCR repertoire profiling, the study quantitatively followed how T-cell immune reconstitution unfolded in children after TCRalphabeta/CD19-depleted allogeneic hematopoietic cell transplantation.

This clonotype came up a few times. What antigen it recognizes has not been identified. Nothing much larger sits one base from this clone, and base qualities are not available. From the cysteine up to the phenylalanine, the CDR3 has a length of 13 residues. The only DNA kept is the CDR3, 39 bases in frame from the first base. V gives up 4 bases and J gives up 0 bases, and the segment between their germline ends measures 7 bases. CDR1 LGHDT and CDR2 YNNKEL were looked up in the germline V gene (reference sequence). Library preparation employed PCR. These reads were obtained on an Illumina HiSeq 2500. TCR library preparation used molecular barcoding, with unique molecular identifiers applied to normalize quantification of the TCRbeta repertoire. The public reads were run again by TCRdb, first through fastp at Q25 and then through MiXCR, and only productive beta chains were kept. Every CDR3 protein is listed once, alongside the most common genes and DNA of its rows. The sample includes about 420,000 distinct CDR3 sequences, with 9.5% to 13% observed a single time. Clones ranked in the top ten supply roughly 5.5% of the sample.

The chain was built from TRBV3-1 and TRBJ2-7, with the D gene uncertain. The TCR sequence derives from a human donor who donated a stem cell graft to a child with acute myeloid leukemia. The sample here was PBMCs from the stem cell graft donor, taken from the stem cell graft. The CDR3 reads CASSPKLSYEQYF. The nucleotide sequence reads as follows: TGTGCCAGCAGCCCAAAGCTCTCCTACGAGCAGTACTTC.